The sample holds many counts of the clone carrying this T cell receptor (beta chain). The antigen is unknown. The data were obtained in a study of T cells in Graves' hyperthyroidism and ophthalmopathy. Study at large: Blood was drawn when the patient was first diagnosed and still untreated. Study-level results: Most expanded thyroid clonotypes above 0.001 also appeared in blood.

Pregnant or lactating patients were excluded, as were those with uncontrolled infection or other autoimmune disease. Template material for amplifying TCR beta CDR3 regions consisted of RNA transcripts. First-round RT-PCR targeting the TCR CDR3 was performed with the HTBI primer set. One entry per CDR3 protein, called by TCRdb with MiXCR from the multiplex PCR reads. Counted here are approximately 400,000 distinct CDR3 sequences, 25% occurring once; the ten biggest clones make up around 79%. Trimming took 0 bases from V and 3 from J; bases not matched to a gene: 2. CDR3 length: 16 amino acids. Germline V gene lookup returns CDR1 SNHLY and CDR2 FYNNEI.

The sequenced sample consisted of blood. V gene TRBV2 combines with J gene TRBJ2-7, with 13 bases lining up with TRBD2. This clonotype was sampled from a man aged 50-60 years with Graves' hyperthyroidism. Here the CDR3 DNA reads TGTGCCAGCAGTGAAGCTGGGACTAGCGGGATCTACGAGCAGTACTTC. Its translation is CASSEAGTSGIYEQYF.